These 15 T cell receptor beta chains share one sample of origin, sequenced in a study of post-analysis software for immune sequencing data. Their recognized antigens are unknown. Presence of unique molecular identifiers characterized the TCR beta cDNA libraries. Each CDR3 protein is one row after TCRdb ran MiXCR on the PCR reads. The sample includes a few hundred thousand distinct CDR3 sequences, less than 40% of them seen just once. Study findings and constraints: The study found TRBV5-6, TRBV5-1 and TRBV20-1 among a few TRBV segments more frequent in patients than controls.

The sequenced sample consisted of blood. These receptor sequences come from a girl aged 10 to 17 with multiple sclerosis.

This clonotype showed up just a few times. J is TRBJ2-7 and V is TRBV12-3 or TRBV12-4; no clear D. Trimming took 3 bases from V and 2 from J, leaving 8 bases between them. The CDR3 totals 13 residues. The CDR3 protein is CASSFRYPYEQYF. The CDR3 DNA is TGTGCCAGCAGTTTCCGGTACCCCTACGAGCAGTACTTC.

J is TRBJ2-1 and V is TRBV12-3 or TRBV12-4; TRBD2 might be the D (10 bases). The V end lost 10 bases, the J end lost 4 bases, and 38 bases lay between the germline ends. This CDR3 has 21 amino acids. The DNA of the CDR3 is TGTGCCACCCAGTTTGGGAGACAGGGGGGTTTAAGGACTAGCGGTTACAATGAGCAGTTCTTC. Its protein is CATQFGRQGGLRTSGYNEQFF.

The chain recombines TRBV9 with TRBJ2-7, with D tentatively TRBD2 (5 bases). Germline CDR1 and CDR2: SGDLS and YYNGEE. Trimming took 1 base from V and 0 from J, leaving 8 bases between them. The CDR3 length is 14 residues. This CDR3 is CASSVLGDSYEQYF. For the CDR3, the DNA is TGTGCCAGCAGCGTACTCGGGGACTCCTACGAGCAGTACTTC.

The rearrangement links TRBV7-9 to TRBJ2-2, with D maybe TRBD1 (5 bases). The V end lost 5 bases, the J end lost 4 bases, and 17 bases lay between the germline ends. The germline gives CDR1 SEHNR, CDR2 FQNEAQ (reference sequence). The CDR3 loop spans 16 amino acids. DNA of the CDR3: TGTGCCAGCAGCCTGGGGCAGGGCCTAGGCACCGGGGAGCTGTTTTTT. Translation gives CASSLGQGLGTGELFF.

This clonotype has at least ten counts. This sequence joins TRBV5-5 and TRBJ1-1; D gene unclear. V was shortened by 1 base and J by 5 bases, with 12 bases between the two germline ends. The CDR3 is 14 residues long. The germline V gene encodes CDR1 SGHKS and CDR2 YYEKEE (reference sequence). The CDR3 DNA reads TGTGCCAGCAGCTTGATGAAGGGAGGGACTGAAGCTTTCTTT. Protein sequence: CASSLMKGGTEAFF.

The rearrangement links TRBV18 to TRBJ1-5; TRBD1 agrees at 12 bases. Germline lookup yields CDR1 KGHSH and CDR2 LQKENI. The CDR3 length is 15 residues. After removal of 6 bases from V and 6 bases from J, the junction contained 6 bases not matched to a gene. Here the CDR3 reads CASSPGQGAGQPQHF. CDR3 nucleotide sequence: TGTGCCAGCTCGCCGGGACAGGGGGCCGGTCAGCCCCAGCATTTT.

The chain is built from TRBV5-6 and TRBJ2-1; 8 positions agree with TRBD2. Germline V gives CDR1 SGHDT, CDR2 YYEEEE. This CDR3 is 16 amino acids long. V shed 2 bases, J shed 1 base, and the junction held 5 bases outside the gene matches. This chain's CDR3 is CASSFSLAGSYNEQFF. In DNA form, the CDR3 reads TGTGCCAGCAGCTTTTCTCTAGCGGGTTCCTACAATGAGCAGTTCTTC.

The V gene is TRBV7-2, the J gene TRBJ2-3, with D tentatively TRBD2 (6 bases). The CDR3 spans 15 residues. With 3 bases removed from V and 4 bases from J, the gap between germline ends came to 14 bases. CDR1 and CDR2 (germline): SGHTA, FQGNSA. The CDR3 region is CASSLVGSSPDTQYF. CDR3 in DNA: TGTGCCAGCAGCTTGGTCGGGAGTTCACCAGATACGCAGTATTTT.

The CDR3 nucleotides are TGTGCCAGCAGCTTATCGGGACGGATCCAAGAGACCCAGTACTTC. Translated: CASSLSGRIQETQYF. V and J are TRBV7-8 and TRBJ2-5, with D perhaps TRBD1 or TRBD2 (5 bases each). The V gene lost 2 bases and the J gene lost 1 base, with 11 bases spanning the gap. CDR3 length equals 15 residues. Per the germline V gene, CDR1 is SGHVS and CDR2 is FQNEAQ.

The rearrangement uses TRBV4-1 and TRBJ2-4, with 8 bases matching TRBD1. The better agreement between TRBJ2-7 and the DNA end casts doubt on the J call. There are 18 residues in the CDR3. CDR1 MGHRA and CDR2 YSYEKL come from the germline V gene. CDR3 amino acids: CASSPKSAGTGRLGEQYF. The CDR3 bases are TGCGCCAGCAGCCCCAAATCTGCGGGGACAGGTAGGCTGGGCGAGCAGTACTTC.

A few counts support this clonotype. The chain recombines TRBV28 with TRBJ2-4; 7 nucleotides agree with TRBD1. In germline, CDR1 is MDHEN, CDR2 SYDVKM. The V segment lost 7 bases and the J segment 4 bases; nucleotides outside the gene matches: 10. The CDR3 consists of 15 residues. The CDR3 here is CASTTDRVVKNIQYF. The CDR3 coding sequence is TGTGCCAGCACTACCGACAGGGTGGTAAAAAACATTCAGTACTTC. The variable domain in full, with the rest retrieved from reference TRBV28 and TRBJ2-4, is DVKVTQSSRYLVKRTGEKVFLECVQDMDHENMFWYRQDPGLGLRLIYFSYDVKMKEKGDIPEGYSVSREKKERFSLILESASTNQTSMYLCASTTDRVVKNIQYFGAGTRLSVL.

The CDR3 spells CASSPSFAGNTEAFF. Written as DNA, the CDR3 is TGTGCCAGCAGCCCCTCCTTCGCGGGGAACACTGAAGCTTTCTTT. The genes are TRBV3-1 and TRBJ1-1; D is ambiguous. The V gene lost 4 bases and the J gene lost 1 base, with 13 bases spanning the gap. This CDR3 has 15 amino acids. The germline V gene has CDR1 LGHDT and CDR2 YNNKEL (reference sequence).

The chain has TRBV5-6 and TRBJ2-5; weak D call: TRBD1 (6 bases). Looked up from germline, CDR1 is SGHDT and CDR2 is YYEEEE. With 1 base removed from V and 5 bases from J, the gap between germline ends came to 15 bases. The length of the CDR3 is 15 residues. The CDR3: CASSLTRGSGETQYF. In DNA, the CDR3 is TGTGCCAGCAGCTTGACAAGGGGGTCCGGGGAGACCCAGTACTTC.

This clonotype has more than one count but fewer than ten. In DNA, the CDR3 is TGTGCCAGCAGCCCGGGACAGGGTTTTTTCAATGAGCAGTTCTTC. It translates to CASSPGQGFFNEQFF. The J gene is TRBJ2-1, the V gene TRBV7-2, with TRBD1 identical over 9 bases. Germline V gene sequence: CDR1 SGHTA, CDR2 FQGNSA. The trim removed 5 bases at V and 6 bases at J, leaving 8 bases unmatched. The CDR3 is 15 amino acids.

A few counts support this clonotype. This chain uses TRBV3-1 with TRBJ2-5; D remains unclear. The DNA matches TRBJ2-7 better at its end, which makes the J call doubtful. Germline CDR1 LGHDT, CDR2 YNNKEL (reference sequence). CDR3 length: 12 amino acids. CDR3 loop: CASSQAPAEQYF. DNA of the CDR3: TGTGCCAGCAGCCAAGCTCCCGCCGAGCAGTACTTC.